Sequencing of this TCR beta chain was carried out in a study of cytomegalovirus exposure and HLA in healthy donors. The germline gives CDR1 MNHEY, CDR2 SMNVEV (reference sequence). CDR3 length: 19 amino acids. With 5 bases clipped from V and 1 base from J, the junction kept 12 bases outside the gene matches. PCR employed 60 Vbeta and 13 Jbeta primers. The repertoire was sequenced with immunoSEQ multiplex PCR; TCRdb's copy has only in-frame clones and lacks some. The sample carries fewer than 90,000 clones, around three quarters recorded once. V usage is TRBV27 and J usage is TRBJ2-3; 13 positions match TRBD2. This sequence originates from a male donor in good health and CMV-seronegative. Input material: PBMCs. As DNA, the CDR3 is TGTGCCAGCAGTCCGAGGACTAGCGGGAGACGAGGAGGCACAGATACGCAGTATTTT. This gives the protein CASSPRTSGRRGGTDTQYF.